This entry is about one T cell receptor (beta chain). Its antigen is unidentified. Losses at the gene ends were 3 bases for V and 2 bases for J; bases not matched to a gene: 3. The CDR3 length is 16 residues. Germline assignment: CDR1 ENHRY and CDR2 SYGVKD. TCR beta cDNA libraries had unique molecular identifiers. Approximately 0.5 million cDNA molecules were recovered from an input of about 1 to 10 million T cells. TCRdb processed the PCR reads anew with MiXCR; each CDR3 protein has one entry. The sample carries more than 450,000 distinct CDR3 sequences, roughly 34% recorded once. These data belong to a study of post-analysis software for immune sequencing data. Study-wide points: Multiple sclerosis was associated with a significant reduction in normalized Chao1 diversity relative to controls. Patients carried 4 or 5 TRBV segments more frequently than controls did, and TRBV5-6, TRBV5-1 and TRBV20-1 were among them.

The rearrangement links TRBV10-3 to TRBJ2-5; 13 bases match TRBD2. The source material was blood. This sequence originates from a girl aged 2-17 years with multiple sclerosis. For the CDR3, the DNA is TGTGCCATCAGTGAAGGGACTAGCGGGGATCAAGAGACCCAGTACTTC. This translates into CAISEGTSGDQETQYF.